This T cell receptor (beta chain) was captured in a study of siplizumab effects on memory and regulatory T cells. General observations from the study: The majority of clones, roughly 75-97% of proliferating CD4+ or CD8+ clones, lacked an assignable naive or memory phenotype. Apparently key alloresponse contributors, naive T cells also seemed more diverse than memory cells. With siplizumab, cumulative frequency of CD4+ memory-derived alloreactive sequences dropped significantly. Where siplizumab was present, mappable alloreactive CD4+ clones averaged approximately 73% Treg-derived, compared with about 25% in controls.

With respect to this clone: Its matching antigen is unknown.

Only in-frame clones appear in the TCRdb table, and some are missing; sequencing was by immunoSEQ multiplex PCR. Among about 100,000 clones, 91% were seen once, and the ten largest hold roughly 0.15%. V was trimmed by 3 bases and J by 0 bases, leaving 10 bases between them. The germline gives CDR1 SGHNT, CDR2 YYREEE (reference sequence). The CDR3 consists of 14 residues. The chain has TRBV5-4 and TRBJ2-7, with D maybe TRBD2 (6 bases). Sequenced material: CD4+ T cells sorted from blood. The receptor was isolated from a human donor in good health. The CDR3 reads CASSYPGSSYEQYF. The CDR3 coding sequence is TGTGCCAGCAGCTATCCCGGGAGCTCCTACGAGCAGTACTTC.